The 4 T cell receptor beta chains in this list originate from one sample, sequenced in a study of T cell repertoires in MIS-A myocarditis. The method was immunoSEQ multiplex PCR; TCRdb's version includes in-frame clones alone and lacks a portion of them. The sample yields some 10,000 clones, roughly 91% seen once. Sequencing input: thoracic lymph node tissue obtained at autopsy. The receptors shown here come from a man aged 18-30 years with fulminant myocarditis from multisystem inflammatory syndrome in adults (MIS-A) after COVID-19.

The V gene is TRBV11-2, the J gene TRBJ2-7; no definite D call. Per the germline V gene, CDR1 is SGHAT and CDR2 is FQNNGV. Deletions cut 0 bases from V and 3 bases from J, with 12 bases between. This CDR3 contains 15 residues. CDR3 sequence: CASSLDAFRFYEQYF. The CDR3 nucleotides are TGTGCCAGCAGCTTAGACGCCTTTAGGTTCTACGAGCAGTACTTC. Looking up the rest from reference TRBV11-2 and TRBJ2-7 gives the full variable domain: EAGVAQSPRYKIIEKRQSVAFWCNPISGHATLYWYQQILGQGPKLLIQFQNNGVVDDSQLPKDRFSAERLKGVDSTLKIQPAKLEDSAVYLCASSLDAFRFYEQYFGPGTRLTVT.

This clone was seen a single time. The CDR3 loop reads CSVGSRNGYTF. CDR3 coding DNA: TGCAGCGTTGGGTCTAGGAATGGCTACACCTTC. V gene TRBV29-1 combines with J gene TRBJ1-2; D not resolved. Trimming pared 4 bases from V and 6 bases from J, leaving 9 bases between. This CDR3 has 11 residues. The germline gives CDR1 SQVTM, CDR2 ANQGSEA.

In DNA, the CDR3 is TGTGCCAGCAGCCAAGATCGCGATGAGCAGTTCTTC. This gives the protein CASSQDRDEQFF. J is TRBJ2-1 and V is TRBV3-1 (or the pseudogene TRBV3-2); D is unclear. Deletions cut 0 bases from V and 8 bases from J, with 5 bases between. Germline CDR1 is LGHDT and CDR2 is YNNKEL (reference sequence). The CDR3 consists of 12 residues.

The CDR3 loop reads CASSPSLSYEQYF. In nucleotides, the CDR3 is TGCGCCAGCAGCCCCAGTTTATCCTACGAGCAGTACTTC. V and J are TRBV5-1 and TRBJ2-7; D unclear. The CDR3 has 13 residues. The V gene's germline CDR1 is SGHRS and CDR2 YFSETQ. V was shortened by 4 bases and J by 1 base, with 9 bases between the two germline ends.